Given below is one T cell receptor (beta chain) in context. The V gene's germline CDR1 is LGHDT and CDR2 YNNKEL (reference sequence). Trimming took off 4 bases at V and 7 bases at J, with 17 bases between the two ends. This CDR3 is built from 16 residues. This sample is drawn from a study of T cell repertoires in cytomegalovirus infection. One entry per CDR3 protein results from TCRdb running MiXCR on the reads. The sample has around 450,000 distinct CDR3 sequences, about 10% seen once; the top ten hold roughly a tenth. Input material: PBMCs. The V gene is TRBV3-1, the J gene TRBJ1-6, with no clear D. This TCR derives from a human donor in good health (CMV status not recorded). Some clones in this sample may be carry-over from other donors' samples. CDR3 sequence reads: CASSRLSPGRNSPLHF. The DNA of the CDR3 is TGTGCCAGCAGCCGTCTTTCCCCCGGACGGAATTCACCCCTCCACTTT.